Listed here is a single T cell receptor (beta chain). The clone's antigen remains unknown. No per-base quality is available; no much larger clone lies one base away. This entry comes from a study of blood T cell repertoires in COVID-19 (dated by TCRdb to about 2020). Context from the whole study: Collaborator samples came from the United States, Italy and Spain and covered acute and convalescent phases of COVID-19. The samples were drawn from the first 160 participants of the ongoing ImmuneRACE study and from 1,254 subjects provided by 6 global collaborators. Deeply sampled blood TCRbeta repertoires from subjects exposed to, actively infected with, or recovered from COVID-19 were included in the dataset. Where HLA class I and class II types were available, the types were taken from metadata supplied by the sample provider, not from assay-based typing. The sample metadata nearly always contained a de-identified subject ID, COVID-19 status, age in years and sex. The repertoires were released in a freely available public database intended as a resource for research on the immune response to SARS-CoV-2. The prospective study material was composed of cDNA or gDNA derived from T cells, B-cell-depleted T cells, or PBMCs. Results the study describes overall, beyond this receptor: The quantity of clinical and demographic metadata differed by source and by participant and was supplied without curation.

Collaborating institutions collected whole blood in K2EDTA tubes following their own protocols. For TCRbeta analysis, collaborators shipped samples as frozen whole blood, isolated PBMCs, or DNA extracted from either of those sample types. Reading the germline V gene gives CDR1 KGHDR and CDR2 SFDVKD. V is pared back by 0 bases and J by 10 bases, with 9 bases lying between the germline termini. Its CDR3 holds 13 amino acids, cysteine through phenylalanine. Here the CDR3 DNA is all that survives: 39 bases in frame from base 1. TCRbeta CDR3 regions were amplified from genomic DNA by means of the immunoSEQ Assay, a bias-controlled multiplex PCR. As for the authors' bioinformatics: The number of nucleated cells in each sample was estimated from the amplification of reference gene primers within the assay. To quantify the absolute abundance of each unique TCRbeta CDR3 rearrangement, sequence reads were collapsed and filtered. For each sample, productive Simpson clonality was calculated by taking the square root of Simpson's diversity index across productive rearrangements. TCRdb holds this immuneACCESS table with in-frame rearrangements only. Some clones are missing; in checked studies, unresolved V genes explain under half, and the rest has no known cause. V and J calls plus clone size are reproduced from that table; the DNA served to infer D and trimming. This sample comprises over 80,000 clones, around 86% of them detected only once. The ten largest clones represent approximately 10% of the sample.

The sequence was collected from a man aged 50 or older with acute or convalescent COVID-19. The V and J genes are TRBV24-1 and TRBJ2-1, with the identity of the D gene unclear. Specimen: peripheral blood. The DNA reads TGTGCCACCAGTGATTTGGGCCAAACGGAGCAGTTCTTC. It specifies CATSDLGQTEQFF.